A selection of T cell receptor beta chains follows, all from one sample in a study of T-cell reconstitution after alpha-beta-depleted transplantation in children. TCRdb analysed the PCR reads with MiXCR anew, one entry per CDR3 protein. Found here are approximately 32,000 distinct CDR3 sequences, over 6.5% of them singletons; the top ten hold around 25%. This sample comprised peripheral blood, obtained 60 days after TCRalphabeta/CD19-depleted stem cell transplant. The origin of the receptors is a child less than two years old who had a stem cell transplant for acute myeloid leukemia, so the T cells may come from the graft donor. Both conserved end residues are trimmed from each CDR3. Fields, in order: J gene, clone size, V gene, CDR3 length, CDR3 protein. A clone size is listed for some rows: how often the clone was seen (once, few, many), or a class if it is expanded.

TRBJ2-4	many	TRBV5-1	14	ASSLASGGAKNIQY
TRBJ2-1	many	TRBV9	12	ASRPGLAGNEQF
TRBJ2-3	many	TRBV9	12	ASSVAMISDTQY
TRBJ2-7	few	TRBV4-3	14	ASSQGHRGRTYEQY
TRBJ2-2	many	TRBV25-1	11	ASRQGAAGELF
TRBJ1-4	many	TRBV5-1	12	ASSTGTALEKLF
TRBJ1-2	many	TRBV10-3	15	AISESVSLPPDYGYT
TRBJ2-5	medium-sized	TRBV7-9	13	ASTSSSGAQETQY
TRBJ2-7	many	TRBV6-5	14	ASSYWGTGGSYEQY
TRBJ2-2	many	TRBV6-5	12	ASSHRSNTGELF
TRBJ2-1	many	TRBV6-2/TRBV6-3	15	ASSSIGLAHYYNEQF
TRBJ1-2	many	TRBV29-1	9	SVAGLYGYT
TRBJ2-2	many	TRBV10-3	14	AISALPGPNTGELF
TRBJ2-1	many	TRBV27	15	ASSLYPRDSPYNEQF
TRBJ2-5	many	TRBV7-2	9	ASSLKETQY
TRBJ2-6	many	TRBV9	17	ASSVNPGQENSGANVLT
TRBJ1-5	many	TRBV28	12	AGTQGGGNQPQH
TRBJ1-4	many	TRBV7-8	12	ASSLAGRNEKLF
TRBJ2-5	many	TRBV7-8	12	ASTSPAVQETQY
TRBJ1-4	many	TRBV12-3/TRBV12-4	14	ASSFKGQAPRETLF
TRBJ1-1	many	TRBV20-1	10	SASRGRTEAF
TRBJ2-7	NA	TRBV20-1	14	CASLAGASPSYEQY
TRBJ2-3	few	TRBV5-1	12	ASSGDFYTDTQY
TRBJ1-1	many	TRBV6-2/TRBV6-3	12	ASSFRRGNTEAF
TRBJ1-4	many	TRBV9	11	ASSVGRDEKLF
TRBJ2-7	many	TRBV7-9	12	ASSPRQGRYEQY
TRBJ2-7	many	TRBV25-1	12	VRGQGQGSYEQY
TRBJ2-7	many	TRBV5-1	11	ASSLASGYEQY
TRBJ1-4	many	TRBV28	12	ASSRRRTNEKLF
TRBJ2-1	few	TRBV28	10	ASSLGENEQF
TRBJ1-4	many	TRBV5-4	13	ASSPEGMTNEKLF
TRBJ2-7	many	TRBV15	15	ATSRDKFSEETYEQY
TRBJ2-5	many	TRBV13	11	ASAWGGRETQY
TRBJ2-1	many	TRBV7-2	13	ASSMGLAGGDEQF
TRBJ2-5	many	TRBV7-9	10	ASSREQETQY
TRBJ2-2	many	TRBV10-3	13	AIREGRGYTGELF
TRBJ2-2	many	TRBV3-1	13	ASSLPGLNTGELF
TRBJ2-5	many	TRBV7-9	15	ASSSLAGGGAQETQY
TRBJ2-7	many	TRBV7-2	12	ASSLGGRFYEQY
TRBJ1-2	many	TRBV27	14	ASSLKAGPTNYGYT
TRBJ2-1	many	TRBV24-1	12	ATSESGTTNEQF
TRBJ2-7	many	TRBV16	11	ASRGTGHYEQY
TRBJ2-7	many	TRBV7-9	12	ASSQPGGPYEQY
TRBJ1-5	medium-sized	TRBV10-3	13	AISLTGDANQPQH
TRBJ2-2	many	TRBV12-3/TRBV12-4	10	ASSPGAGELF
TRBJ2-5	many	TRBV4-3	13	ASSQELALIGTQY
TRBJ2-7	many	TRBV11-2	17	ASSLVTSGAESLPWEQY
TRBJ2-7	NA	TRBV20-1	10	SQTPPSYEQY
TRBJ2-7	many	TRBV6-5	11	ASSYGKTYEQY
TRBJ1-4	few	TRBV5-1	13	ASSPGTATNEKLF
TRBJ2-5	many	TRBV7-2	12	ASSLVGGRETQY
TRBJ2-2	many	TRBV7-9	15	ASSSILRGGRNGELF
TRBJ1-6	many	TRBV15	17	ATSSPTFFGTSIQPPLH
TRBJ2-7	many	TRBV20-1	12	SARYLQGLYEQY
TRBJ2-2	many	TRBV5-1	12	ASRGTVNTGELF
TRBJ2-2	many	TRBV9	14	ASRLGLAGDTGELF
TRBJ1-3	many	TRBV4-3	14	ASSQEGVPSGNTIY
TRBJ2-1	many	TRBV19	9	ASRKGNEQF
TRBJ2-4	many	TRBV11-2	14	ASSLGLELAKNIQY